The 27 T cell receptor beta chains in this list originate from one sample, sequenced in a study of T cell repertoires in aging, cancer and after chemotherapy. TRB rearrangements spanning V, D and J were amplified using mixed TRB-A/B primers. TCRdb itself ran the multiplex PCR reads through MiXCR, one entry per CDR3 protein. The sample has almost 8,500 distinct CDR3 sequences, 32% seen once. The template was genomic DNA from peripheral blood, not RNA. Sequenced: blood. The receptors stem from a human donor in good health.

This clonotype was observed a few times. This chain connects TRBV19 to TRBJ2-7; 9 bases are a match to TRBD1. The CDR3 runs to 13 residues. J lost 3 bases, V lost 10 bases, and 7 bases had no gene match. From germline, CDR1 is LNHDA and CDR2 SQIVND (reference sequence). The CDR3 here is CATHSTGGYEQYF. In DNA, the CDR3 is TGTGCCACTCATTCGACAGGGGGCTACGAGCAGTACTTC.

The gene calls are TRBV6-6 and TRBJ1-5, with D unclear. The V end was cut by 5 bases, the J end by 10 bases, with 9 bases between. There are 11 residues in the CDR3. Per the germline V gene, CDR1 is MNHNY and CDR2 is SVGAGI (reference sequence). The CDR3 DNA sequence: TGTGCCAGCAGTGAGTCGCTCCCCCAGCATTTT. Translation gives CASSESLPQHF.

This chain joins TRBV6-5 and TRBJ1-1, with D perhaps matching TRBD1 (5 bases). The CDR3 runs to 17 residues. CDR1 is MNHEY and CDR2 is SVGAGI in the germline V gene. V was shortened by 2 bases and J by 1 base, with 17 bases between the two germline ends. DNA for the CDR3: TGTGCCAGCAGTTACAGGTCCCCCGACAGTAAGAACACTGAAGCTTTCTTT. Protein product: CASSYRSPDSKNTEAFF.

This clonotype was observed a few times. The CDR3 DNA is TGTGCCACCAGCAGAGATAGGGAGGTTCAGCCCCAGCATTTT. Its translation is CATSRDREVQPQHF. The chain employs TRBV15 and TRBJ1-5; the D is unclear. In germline, CDR1 is LNHNV, CDR2 YYDKDF (reference sequence). This CDR3 spans 14 amino acids. The V end lost 0 bases, the J end lost 6 bases, and 9 bases lay between the germline ends.

The rearrangement links TRBV6-5 to TRBJ2-1; tentative D call: TRBD2 (6 bases). This CDR3 spans 14 amino acids. Germline CDR1 and CDR2: MNHEY and SVGAGI. V was cut by 2 bases and J by 3 bases, with 8 bases left in between. For the CDR3, the DNA is TGTGCCAGCAGTTACCCGGGACTCTACAATGAGCAGTTCTTC. This codes for CASSYPGLYNEQFF.

Remarks on this clonotype: This may arise from a read error, as a much more abundant clone is one base away. The J gene is TRBJ1-1, the V gene TRBV29-1; the D gene is possibly TRBD1 (6 bases). Trimming left V 4 bases short and J 11 bases short, with 11 bases between. This CDR3 has 10 residues. Germline V gives CDR1 SQVTM, CDR2 ANQGSEA. The CDR3 nucleotides read TGCAGCGTTGGGGCAGGGGAGGCTTTCTTT. Translated: CSVGAGEAFF.

The chain has TRBV6-4 and TRBJ2-6; weak D call: TRBD1 (6 bases). This CDR3 spans 15 amino acids. V shed 2 bases and J shed 2 bases, with 7 bases lying between them. Germline lookup yields CDR1 MRHNA and CDR2 SNTAGT. The CDR3 loop is CASSDGQPGANVLTF. Written as DNA, the CDR3 is TGTGCCAGCAGTGACGGACAGCCTGGGGCCAACGTCCTGACTTTC.

The chain combines TRBV6-1 with TRBJ2-7, with D possibly called TRBD1 or TRBD2 (5 bases each). The CDR3 consists of 13 residues. Germline V gene data show CDR1 as MNHNS and CDR2 as SASEGT. Trimming shortened V by 3 bases and J by 3 bases, and 9 bases separated the two germline ends. The DNA for the CDR3 is TGTGCCAGCAGTGACGGGGCTCACTACGAGCAGTACTTC. Residues: CASSDGAHYEQYF.

The chain uses TRBV12-3 or TRBV12-4 and TRBJ1-2, with D perhaps matching TRBD1 (5 bases). Trimming removed 6 bases at V and 5 bases at J, with 19 bases between. The CDR3 has 15 amino acids. The CDR3 DNA reads as TGTGCCAGCAGGATCAGGGTAAGAGACCCTTATGGCTACACCTTC. Translating it yields CASRIRVRDPYGYTF.

About this clonotype itself: It is unclear where the CDR3 begins or ends on the DNA, so no DNA is shown, and the CDR3 is as TCRdb lists it. The chain has TRBV7-5 and TRBJ2-6. TRBV7-5 is classified as a pseudogene. The CDR3 extends over 18 residues, inclusive of both ends. The CDR3 sequence: CVSVPEAYVCSGANVLTF.

The table lists this clonotype with a few counts. The chain joins TRBV6-1 to TRBJ2-2; TRBD1 aligns across 7 bases. Trimming took 7 bases from V and 3 from J; bases not matched to a gene: 8. This CDR3 contains 15 residues. Germline CDR1 MNHNS, CDR2 SASEGT. The CDR3 nucleotides are TGTGCCAGCACCGGATTTCAGGGGGACACCGGGGAGCTGTTTTTT. Translated, it gives CASTGFQGDTGELFF.

By share, this clonotype counts as medium-sized. The V call is TRBV29-1, the J call TRBJ2-7; possible D gene TRBD2, 6 bases. This CDR3 contains 15 residues. Per germline, CDR1 SQVTM and CDR2 ANQGSEA. CDR3 bases: TGCAGTGTGGGTGGAGGGGTAAGGAGCTCCTACGAGCAGTACTTC. Protein: CSVGGGVRSSYEQYF.

V gene TRBV29-1 combines with J gene TRBJ1-1; D might be TRBD1 (5 bases). The V gene's germline CDR1 is SQVTM and CDR2 ANQGSEA. The CDR3 consists of 13 residues. V was trimmed by 7 bases and J by 2 bases, leaving 14 bases between them. CDR3 coding DNA: TGCAGCGGCCAGAGGGGTGTTAACACTGAAGCTTTCTTT. As protein: CSGQRGVNTEAFF.

This clonotype was counted between two and nine times. This chain joins TRBV27 and TRBJ2-5; 10 bases fit TRBD2. V shed 5 bases and J 5 bases; nucleotides not matched to a gene: 8. CDR1 and CDR2 (germline): MNHEY, SMNVEV (reference sequence). CDR3 length: 15 residues. CDR3 residues: CASSRIAGGSETQYF. The CDR3 DNA is TGTGCCAGCAGTAGGATAGCGGGGGGCTCCGAGACCCAGTACTTC.

In its sample, this clonotype was seen a few times. The chain is built from TRBV5-6 and TRBJ1-5, with D possibly matching TRBD1 (5 bases). Deletions cut 2 bases from V and 2 bases from J, with 8 bases between. The CDR3 is made up of 14 amino acids. Looked up from germline, CDR1 is SGHDT and CDR2 is YYEEEE. The CDR3 DNA sequence: TGTGCCAGCAGCTTAGGGGTGGGCAATCAGCCCCAGCATTTT. The encoded protein is CASSLGVGNQPQHF.

Relative to its sample, this clonotype is medium-sized. This chain links TRBV6-1 with TRBJ2-2; D gene uncertain. V gave up 5 bases and J gave up 9 bases, with 10 bases separating them. Looked up from germline, CDR1 is MNHNS and CDR2 is SASEGT. CDR3 size: 12 residues. CDR3 region: CASSWTERELFF. The CDR3 nucleotides are TGTGCCAGCAGTTGGACGGAGCGGGAGCTGTTTTTT.

J is TRBJ1-1 and V is TRBV7-9, with D perhaps TRBD1 (6 bases). The CDR3 length is 13 residues. Trimming took off 2 bases at V and 6 bases at J, with 10 bases between the two ends. Germline V gene sequence: CDR1 SEHNR, CDR2 FQNEAQ (reference sequence). In nucleotides, the CDR3 is TGTGCCAGCAGCTTAAGCGAGGGGGCTGAAGCTTTCTTT. As protein: CASSLSEGAEAFF. The full variable domain, completed using reference TRBV7-9 and TRBJ1-1, is DTGVSQNPRHKITKRGQNVTFRCDPISEHNRLYWYRQTLGQGPEFLTYFQNEAQLEKSRLLSDRFSAERPKGSFSTLEIQRTEQGDSAMYLCASSLSEGAEAFFGQGTRLTVV.

Within the sample, this clonotype is medium-sized. This chain connects TRBV12-3 or TRBV12-4 to TRBJ1-5; 7 positions agree with TRBD1. The CDR3 has 15 residues. V dropped 5 bases and J dropped 2; count of bases not matched to a gene: 6. This CDR3 reads CASSMTGLGNQPQHF. The CDR3 nucleotides read TGTGCCAGCAGTATGACAGGGTTGGGCAATCAGCCCCAGCATTTT.

The V gene is TRBV7-4, the J gene TRBJ1-5, with no clear D. Germline CDR1 and CDR2: SGHVT and SQSDAQ. The CDR3 is made up of 12 amino acids. Trimming pared 6 bases from V and 4 bases from J, leaving 7 bases between. The CDR3 loop is CASSPGNQPQHF. The CDR3 DNA reads TGTGCCAGCAGTCCTGGTAATCAGCCCCAGCATTTT.

The chain carries TRBV11-1 and TRBJ1-1, with 7 bases lining up with TRBD1. The CDR3 sequence is 13 residues long. The V gene's germline CDR1 is SGHAT and CDR2 FQDESV (reference sequence). The trim removed 2 bases at V and 11 bases at J, leaving 8 bases unmatched. CDR3 sequence (DNA): TGTGCCAGCAGCTTAAATAGGGGGCGCGGGGCTTTCTTT. As protein: CASSLNRGRGAFF.

This chain links TRBV6-5 with TRBJ1-1; D perhaps matches TRBD1 (6 bases). Germline assignment: CDR1 MNHEY and CDR2 SVGAGI. The ends were cut back, 0 bases at V and 1 base at J, with 12 bases in the middle. This CDR3 region has 16 residues. Here the CDR3 DNA reads TGTGCCAGCAGTTACTCTCTCTGGACAGCGAACACTGAAGCTTTCTTT. Its translation: CASSYSLWTANTEAFF.

There are a few counts of this clonotype. This rearrangement joins TRBV18 to TRBJ1-3; the match to TRBD1 covers 11 bases. CDR1 and CDR2 from the germline V gene are KGHSH and LQKENI. J gave up 2 bases and V 5 bases, and 2 bases lay outside the gene matches. This CDR3 has 15 residues. This CDR3 reads CASSAGQGAGNTIYF. CDR3 DNA sequence: TGTGCCAGCTCAGCGGGACAGGGGGCTGGAAACACCATATATTTT.

This clonotype was seen only a few times. The chain is built from TRBV7-2 and TRBJ1-2; D unclear. From germline, CDR1 is SGHTA and CDR2 FQGNSA. The V and J ends lost 3 bases and 3 bases respectively, with 11 bases between them. The CDR3 is 14 residues long. CDR3 residues: CASSFLGRHYGYTF. As DNA, the CDR3 is TGTGCCAGCAGCTTTCTGGGCAGGCACTATGGCTACACCTTC.

For this clonotype: One junction end does not reproduce the germline sequence, and a read error may be involved. The V and J genes are TRBV6-2 or TRBV6-3 and TRBJ2-6; 9 bases match TRBD1. The germline CDR1 and CDR2 sequences are MNHEY and SVGEGT. The CDR3 loop spans 18 amino acids. DNA of the CDR3: TGTGCCAGCACTTACCCAAGACAGGGGGGCTCTGGGGCCAACGTCCTGACTTTC. It encodes CASTYPRQGGSGANVLTF.

This clonotype turned up a few times. The chain couples TRBV19 to TRBJ2-7; D possibly corresponds to TRBD2 (7 bases). This CDR3 has 16 amino acids. Per germline, CDR1 LNHDA and CDR2 SQIVND (reference sequence). The ends were cut back, 4 bases at V and 7 bases at J, with 23 bases in the middle. The CDR3: CASSTKGGGVRWEQYF. The CDR3 DNA sequence: TGTGCCAGTAGTACCAAAGGGGGGGGAGTTCGTTGGGAGCAGTACTTC. The full variable domain, with the rest looked up from reference TRBV19 and TRBJ2-7, is DGGITQSPKYLFRKEGQNVTLSCEQNLNHDAMYWYRQDPGQGLRLIYYSQIVNDFQKGDIAEGYSVSREKKESFPLTVTSAQKNPTAFYLCASSTKGGGVRWEQYFGPGTRLTVT.

This clonotype has more than one count but fewer than ten. This chain connects TRBV19 to TRBJ1-1, with D unclear. The CDR3 runs 13 residues. V lost 3 bases, J lost 6 bases, and 11 bases lay in between. CDR1 and CDR2 from the germline V gene are LNHDA and SQIVND (reference sequence). CDR3 coding DNA: TGTGCCAGTAGTATCATCAATTTCGCTGAAGCTTTCTTT. Translation: CASSIINFAEAFF.

This clonotype was detected only a few times. For the CDR3, the DNA is TGTGCCAGCAGTCCCGCCGGTTCGGGGTCGGGATGGAATCAGCCCCAGCATTTT. Translating gives CASSPAGSGSGWNQPQHF. The chain couples TRBV6-5 to TRBJ1-5; no clear D. Germline CDR1 and CDR2: MNHEY and SVGAGI. V was pared by 5 bases and J by 4 bases, with 24 bases between. The CDR3 totals 18 residues.